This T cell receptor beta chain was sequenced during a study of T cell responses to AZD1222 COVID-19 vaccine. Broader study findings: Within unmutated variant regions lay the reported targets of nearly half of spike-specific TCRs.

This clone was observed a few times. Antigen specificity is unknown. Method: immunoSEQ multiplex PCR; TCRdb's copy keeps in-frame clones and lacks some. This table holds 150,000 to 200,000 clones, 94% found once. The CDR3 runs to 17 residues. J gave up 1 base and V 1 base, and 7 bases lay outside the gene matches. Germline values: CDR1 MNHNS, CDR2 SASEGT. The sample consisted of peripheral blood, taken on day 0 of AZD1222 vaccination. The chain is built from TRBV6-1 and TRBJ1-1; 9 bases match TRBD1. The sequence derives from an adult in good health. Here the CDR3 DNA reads TGTGCCAGCAGTGAAGTACAGGGGGCGGCTCAGAACACTGAAGCTTTCTTT. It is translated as CASSEVQGAAQNTEAFF.